Shown below are 12 T cell receptor beta chains from a single sample sequenced in a study of Ad26.COV2.S vaccination and SARS-CoV-2 variants. The sample's treatment: around 19 received Ad26.COV2.S at low or high dose, single or two shots; a few received placebo; per-sample allocation not given. Repertoires come from day 63 after the first vaccine or placebo injection. Measured with immunoSEQ multiplex PCR; TCRdb has only the in-frame clones, and not every one. The sample comprises hundreds of thousands of clones, around 90% of which are singletons, and roughly 1.5% rests with the top ten. The starting material was peripheral blood, obtained in a trial of Ad26.COV2.S vaccine versus placebo. These TCRs come from a person between 18 and 59 years old who received the Ad26.COV2.S COVID-19 vaccine or a placebo.

The rearrangement joins TRBV6-5 to TRBJ2-7; perhaps D is TRBD1 or TRBD2 (5 bases each). V was clipped by 0 bases and J by 7 bases, with 13 bases between them. The CDR3 sequence is 14 residues long. The germline V gene has CDR1 MNHEY and CDR2 SVGAGI. In DNA form, the CDR3 reads TGTGCCAGCAGTTACTCGAATCCTGAGGGGGAGCAGTACTTC. This translates into CASSYSNPEGEQYF.

The chain links TRBV6-1 to TRBJ2-2; D is perhaps TRBD1 or TRBD2 (5 bases each). CDR1 and CDR2 (germline): MNHNS, SASEGT. CDR3 size: 13 residues. V was trimmed by 2 bases and J by 6 bases, leaving 7 bases between them. CDR3 loop: CASSERGAGELFF. CDR3 coding DNA: TGTGCCAGCAGTGAACGAGGGGCCGGGGAGCTGTTTTTT.

The chain has TRBV10-1 and TRBJ2-7, with D possibly being TRBD2 (6 bases). The CDR3 runs to 15 residues. Germline-derived CDR1 and CDR2 are WNHNN and SYGVQD (reference sequence). V was clipped by 0 bases and J by 6 bases, with 15 bases between them. The CDR3 DNA sequence: TGCGCCAGCAGTGAGTCCACTAGCAGGTTTGGCGAGCAGTACTTC. Protein sequence: CASSESTSRFGEQYF.

V is TRBV6-6 and J is TRBJ2-1; TRBD2 aligns across 9 bases. There are 14 residues in the CDR3. Germline assignment: CDR1 MNHNY and CDR2 SVGAGI (reference sequence). Trimming at V came to 6 bases and at J to 6 bases, leaving 6 bases not matched to a gene. CDR3 amino acids: CASRAGGAGNEQFF. CDR3 sequence (DNA): TGTGCCAGCAGGGCGGGAGGGGCCGGCAATGAGCAGTTCTTC.

The rearrangement links TRBV7-2 to TRBJ1-1; no definite D call. Trimming stripped 5 bases from V and 4 bases from J, with 11 bases between. There are 13 residues in the CDR3. Germline V gene sequence: CDR1 SGHTA, CDR2 FQGNSA. In DNA, the CDR3 is TGTGCCAGCAGCGCGGCGGGTCGCACTGAAGCTTTCTTT. Residues: CASSAAGRTEAFF.

The chain is built from TRBV5-8 and TRBJ2-1; 10 positions match TRBD2. The CDR3 contains 15 residues. V lost 1 base, J lost 8 bases, and 6 bases stayed unmatched. Germline V gene sequence: CDR1 SGHTS, CDR2 YDEGEE. The CDR3 loop is CASSLRAGGPYEQFF. In DNA form, the CDR3 reads TGTGCCAGCAGCTTGAGAGCGGGAGGGCCCTATGAGCAGTTCTTC.

The chain recombines TRBV6-5 with TRBJ1-1; the D is unclear. The CDR3 length is 13 residues. V was clipped by 7 bases and J by 1 base, with 10 bases between them. Germline V gives CDR1 MNHEY, CDR2 SVGAGI. CDR3 sequence: CASTQAGNTEAFF. The CDR3 nucleotides are TGTGCCAGCACTCAGGCGGGGAACACTGAAGCTTTCTTT.

The genes are TRBV3-1 (or the pseudogene TRBV3-2) and TRBJ2-1; the D gene could be TRBD1 or TRBD2 (5 bases each). Germline CDR1 LGHDT, CDR2 YNNKEL (reference sequence). The CDR3 covers 15 residues. The V end was cut by 4 bases, the J end by 0 bases, with 10 bases between. The CDR3 spells CASSRDQSSYNEQFF. The CDR3 DNA reads TGTGCCAGCAGCCGGGACCAGAGCTCCTACAATGAGCAGTTCTTC.

This chain joins TRBV6-5 and TRBJ1-6, with a tentative D call TRBD1 (6 bases). CDR3 length equals 15 residues. CDR1 is MNHEY and CDR2 is SVGAGI in the germline V gene. V dropped 10 bases and J dropped 0 bases, with 13 bases sitting between them. The CDR3 region has the DNA TGTGCCACAAATGCAGGGGCCTCCTATAATTCACCCCTCCACTTT. It is translated as CATNAGASYNSPLHF.

The genes are TRBV7-3 and TRBJ2-1, with 7 bases identical to TRBD2. This CDR3 contains 14 residues. J was trimmed by 6 bases and V by 3 bases; bases with no gene match: 5. Germline CDR1 and CDR2: SGHTA and FQGTGA. Written as DNA, the CDR3 is TGTGCCAGCAGCTTTTCGACTAGCTCCAATGAGCAGTTCTTC. Its translation is CASSFSTSSNEQFF.

This chain links TRBV30 with TRBJ2-2; tentative D call: TRBD1 (5 bases). The CDR3 length is 13 residues. With 0 bases removed from V and 6 bases from J, the gap between germline ends came to 8 bases. Germline V gene lookup returns CDR1 GTSNPN and CDR2 SVGIG (reference sequence). The CDR3 loop reads CAWSVLRAGELFF. Here the CDR3 DNA reads TGTGCCTGGAGTGTACTCAGGGCCGGGGAGCTGTTTTTT.

This sequence joins TRBV29-1 and TRBJ1-1; D not certain. Per the germline V gene, CDR1 is SQVTM and CDR2 is ANQGSEA. CDR3 length equals 12 residues. V was shortened by 4 bases and J by 2 bases, with 8 bases between the two germline ends. In DNA form, the CDR3 reads TGCAGCGTTGCCCCGCCCAACACTGAAGCTTTCTTT. The encoded protein is CSVAPPNTEAFF.